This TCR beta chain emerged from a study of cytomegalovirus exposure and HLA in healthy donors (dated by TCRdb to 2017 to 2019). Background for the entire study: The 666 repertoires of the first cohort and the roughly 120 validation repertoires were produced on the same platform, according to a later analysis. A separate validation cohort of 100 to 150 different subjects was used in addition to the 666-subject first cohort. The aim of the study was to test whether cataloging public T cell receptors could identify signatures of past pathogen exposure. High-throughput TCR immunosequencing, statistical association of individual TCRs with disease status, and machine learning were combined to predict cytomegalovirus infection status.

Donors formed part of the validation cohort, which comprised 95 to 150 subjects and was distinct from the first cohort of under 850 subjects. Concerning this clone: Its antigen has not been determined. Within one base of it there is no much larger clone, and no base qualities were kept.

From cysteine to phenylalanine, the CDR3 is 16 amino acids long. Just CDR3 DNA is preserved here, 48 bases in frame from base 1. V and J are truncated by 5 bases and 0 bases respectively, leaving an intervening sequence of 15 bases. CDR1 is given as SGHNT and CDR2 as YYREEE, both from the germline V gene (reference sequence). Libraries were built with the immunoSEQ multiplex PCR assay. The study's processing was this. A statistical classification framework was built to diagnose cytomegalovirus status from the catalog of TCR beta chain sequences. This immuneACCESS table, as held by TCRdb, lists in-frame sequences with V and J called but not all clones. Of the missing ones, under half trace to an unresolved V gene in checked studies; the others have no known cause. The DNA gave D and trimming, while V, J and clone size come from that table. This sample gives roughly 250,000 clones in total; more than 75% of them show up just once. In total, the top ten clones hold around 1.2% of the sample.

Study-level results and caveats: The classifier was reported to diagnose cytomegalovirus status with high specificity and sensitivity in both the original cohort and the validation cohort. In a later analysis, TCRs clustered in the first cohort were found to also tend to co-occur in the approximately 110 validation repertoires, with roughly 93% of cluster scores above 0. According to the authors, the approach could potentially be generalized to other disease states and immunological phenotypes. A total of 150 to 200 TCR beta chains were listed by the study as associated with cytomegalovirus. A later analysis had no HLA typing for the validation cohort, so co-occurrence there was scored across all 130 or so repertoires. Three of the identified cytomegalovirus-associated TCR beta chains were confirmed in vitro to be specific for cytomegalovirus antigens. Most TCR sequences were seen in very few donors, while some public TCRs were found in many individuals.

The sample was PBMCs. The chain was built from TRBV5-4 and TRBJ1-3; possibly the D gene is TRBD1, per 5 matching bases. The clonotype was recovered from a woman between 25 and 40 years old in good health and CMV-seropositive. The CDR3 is CASSLDSRISGNTIYF. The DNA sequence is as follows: TGTGCCAGCAGTCTAGACAGCCGAATCTCTGGAAACACCATATATTTT.